The clone carrying this TCR beta chain has just a few counts. As yet, its antigen is unknown. CDR1 and CDR2 from the germline V gene are SNHLY and FYNNEI. V was clipped by 4 bases and J by 2 bases, with 6 bases between them. CDR3 length: 12 amino acids. Sorting with CD45RO/CCR7/CD25/CD127/CD95/CD27 yielded naive, central memory, regulatory and stem-like memory CD4+ cells. Reverse transcription of all isolated RNA meant that expressed TCRB transcripts were sequenced. TCRdb keeps only in-frame clones here, not all; method: immunoSEQ multiplex PCR. The sample records some 250,000 clones, approximately 15% being singletons. This sample stems from a study of beta chain features in type 1 diabetes. Study-wide results and caveats: Among type 1 diabetes patients, VDJ junctions had fewer insertions and more deletions. Within patients, naive, central memory and Treg TCRB repertoires seemed more similar than within healthy donors. High TCR expression in some cells could lead to their over-representation in cDNA sequencing. For Type 1 diabetes patients, all four CD4+ subsets carried TCRB CDR3s that were moderately but significantly shorter.

Sample: naive CD4+ T cells from blood. The TCR originated in a man aged 30 to 45 with type 1 diabetes. The V gene is TRBV2, the J gene TRBJ2-7; no definite D call. CDR3 amino acids: CASSANPYEQYF. As DNA, the CDR3 is TGTGCCAGCAGTGCAAATCCCTACGAGCAGTACTTC.